This T cell receptor (beta chain) was recorded in a study of cytomegalovirus exposure and HLA in healthy donors. Libraries were prepared by immunoSEQ multiplex PCR; TCRdb keeps only in-frame clonotypes and omits some of them. The table lists fewer than 95,000 clones, roughly 80% of them singletons. This CDR3 region has 13 residues. Germline V gene data show CDR1 as LGHNA and CDR2 as YSLEER. Trimming pared 0 bases from V and 4 bases from J, leaving 5 bases between. Donors were drawn from the roughly 130-subject validation cohort, separate from the approximately 680-subject first cohort. The V and J genes are TRBV4-3 and TRBJ2-3; D is undetermined. Sequencing was performed on PBMCs. This clonotype originated in a woman in her late teens or twenties in good health and CMV-seropositive. CDR3 residues: CASSQDFSDTQYF. The CDR3, as DNA: TGCGCCAGCAGCCAAGATTTCTCAGATACGCAGTATTTT.